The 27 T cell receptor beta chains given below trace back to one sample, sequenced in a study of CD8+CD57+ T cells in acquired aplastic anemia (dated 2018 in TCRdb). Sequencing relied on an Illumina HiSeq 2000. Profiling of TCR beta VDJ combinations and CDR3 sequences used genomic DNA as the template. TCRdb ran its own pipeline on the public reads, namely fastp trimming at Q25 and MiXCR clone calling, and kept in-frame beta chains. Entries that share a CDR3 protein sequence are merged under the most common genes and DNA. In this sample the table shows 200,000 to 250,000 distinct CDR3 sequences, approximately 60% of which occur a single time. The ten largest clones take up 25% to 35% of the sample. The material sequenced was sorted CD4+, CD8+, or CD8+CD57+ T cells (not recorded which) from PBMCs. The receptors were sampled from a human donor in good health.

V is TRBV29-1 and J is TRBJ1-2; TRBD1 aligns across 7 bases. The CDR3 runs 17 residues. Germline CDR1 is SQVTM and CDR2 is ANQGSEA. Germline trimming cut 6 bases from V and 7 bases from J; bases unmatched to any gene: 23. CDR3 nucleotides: TGCAGCGTCCTCCTCCCAGGGGGATATTGGGGACGGAGTGGCTACACCTTC. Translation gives CSVLLPGGYWGRSGYTF.

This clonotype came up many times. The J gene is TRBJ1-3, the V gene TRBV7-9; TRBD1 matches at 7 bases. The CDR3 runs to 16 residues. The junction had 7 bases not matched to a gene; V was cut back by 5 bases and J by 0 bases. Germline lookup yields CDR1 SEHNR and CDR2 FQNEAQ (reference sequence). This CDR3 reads CASSMGQPISGNTIYF. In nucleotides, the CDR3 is TGTGCCAGCAGCATGGGACAGCCAATCTCTGGAAACACCATATATTTT. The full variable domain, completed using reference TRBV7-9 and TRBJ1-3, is DTGVSQNPRHKITKRGQNVTFRCDPISEHNRLYWYRQTLGQGPEFLTYFQNEAQLEKSRLLSDRFSAERPKGSFSTLEIQRTEQGDSAMYLCASSMGQPISGNTIYFGEGSWLTVV.

CDR3 region: CASSSWTGHTEAFF. CDR3 nucleotide sequence: TGCGCCAGCAGCTCATGGACAGGGCACACTGAAGCTTTCTTT. The genes are TRBV5-1 and TRBJ1-1, with 8 nucleotides matching TRBD1. CDR1 SGHRS and CDR2 YFSETQ come from the germline V gene. The CDR3 totals 14 residues. V shed 3 bases and J 3 bases; nucleotides not matched to a gene: 4.

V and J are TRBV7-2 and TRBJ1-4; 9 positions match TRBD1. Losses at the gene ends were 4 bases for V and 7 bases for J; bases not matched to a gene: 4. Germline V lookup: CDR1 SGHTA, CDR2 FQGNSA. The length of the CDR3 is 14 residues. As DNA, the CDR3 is TGTGCCAGCAGCTCGGGACAGGGACCTGAAAAACTGTTTTTT. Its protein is CASSSGQGPEKLFF.

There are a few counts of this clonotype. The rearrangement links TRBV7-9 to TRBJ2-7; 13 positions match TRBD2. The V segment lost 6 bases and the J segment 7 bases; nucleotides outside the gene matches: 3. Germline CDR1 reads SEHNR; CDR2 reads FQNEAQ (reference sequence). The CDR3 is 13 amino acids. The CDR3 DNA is TGTGCCAGCAGTGGACTAGCGGGGGAGGAGCAGTACTTC. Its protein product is CASSGLAGEEQYF.

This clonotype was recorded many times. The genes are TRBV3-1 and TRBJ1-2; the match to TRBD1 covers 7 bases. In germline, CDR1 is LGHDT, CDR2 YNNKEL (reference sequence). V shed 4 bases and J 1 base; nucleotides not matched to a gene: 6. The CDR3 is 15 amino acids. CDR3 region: CASSPPGQFNYGYTF. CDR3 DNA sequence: TGTGCCAGCAGCCCACCGGGACAGTTTAACTATGGCTACACCTTC.

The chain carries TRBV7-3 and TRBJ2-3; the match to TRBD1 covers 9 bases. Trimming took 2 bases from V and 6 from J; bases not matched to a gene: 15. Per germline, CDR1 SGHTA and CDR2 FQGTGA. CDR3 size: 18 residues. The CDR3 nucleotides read TGTGCCAGCAGCTTACTCCAGCCAGGGACAGGGTATTCGGATACGCAGTATTTT. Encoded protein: CASSLLQPGTGYSDTQYF.

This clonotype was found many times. CDR3 sequence (DNA): TGTGCCAGCAGAGTGGGCAGGGCCACCGGGGAGCTGTTTTTT. It specifies CASRVGRATGELFF. The J gene is TRBJ2-2, the V gene TRBV2; a weak D match, TRBD1 (5 bases). The CDR3 spans 14 residues. CDR1 is SNHLY, CDR2 FYNNEI, per germline. Trimming took 6 bases from V and 4 from J, leaving 12 bases between them.

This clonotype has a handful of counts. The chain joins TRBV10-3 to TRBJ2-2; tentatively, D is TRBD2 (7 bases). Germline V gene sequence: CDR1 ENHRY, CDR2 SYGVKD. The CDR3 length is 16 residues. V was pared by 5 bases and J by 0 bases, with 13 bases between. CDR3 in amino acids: CAISPGGGANTGELFF. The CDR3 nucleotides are TGTGCCATCAGTCCTGGGGGGGGCGCGAACACCGGGGAGCTGTTTTTT.

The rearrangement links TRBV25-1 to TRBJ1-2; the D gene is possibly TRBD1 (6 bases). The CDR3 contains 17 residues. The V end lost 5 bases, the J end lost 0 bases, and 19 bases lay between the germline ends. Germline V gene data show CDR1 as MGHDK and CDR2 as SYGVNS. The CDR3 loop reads CASSTYGGHLTNYGYTF. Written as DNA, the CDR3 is TGTGCCAGCAGTACATACGGGGGCCACCTAACTAACTATGGCTACACCTTC.

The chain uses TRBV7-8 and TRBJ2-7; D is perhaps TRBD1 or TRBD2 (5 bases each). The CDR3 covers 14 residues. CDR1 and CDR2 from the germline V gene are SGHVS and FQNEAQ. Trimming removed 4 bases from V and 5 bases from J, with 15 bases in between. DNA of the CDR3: TGTGCCAGCAGCTCCGTCGGGGCCAGGAACGAGCAGTACTTC. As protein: CASSSVGARNEQYF.

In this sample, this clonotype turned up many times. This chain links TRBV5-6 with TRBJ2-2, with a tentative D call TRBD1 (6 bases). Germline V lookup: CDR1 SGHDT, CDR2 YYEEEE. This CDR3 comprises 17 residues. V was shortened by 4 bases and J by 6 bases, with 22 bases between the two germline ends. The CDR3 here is CASSPARGRVVSGELFF. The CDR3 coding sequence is TGTGCCAGCAGCCCAGCCAGGGGAAGGGTCGTCTCCGGGGAGCTGTTTTTT.

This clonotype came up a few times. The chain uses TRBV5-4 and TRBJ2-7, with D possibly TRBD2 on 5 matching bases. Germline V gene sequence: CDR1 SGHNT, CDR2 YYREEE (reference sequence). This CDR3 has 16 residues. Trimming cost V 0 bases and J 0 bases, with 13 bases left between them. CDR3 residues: CASSLDLAGGSYEQYF. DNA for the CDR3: TGTGCCAGCAGCTTGGATCTAGCAGGAGGCTCCTACGAGCAGTACTTC.

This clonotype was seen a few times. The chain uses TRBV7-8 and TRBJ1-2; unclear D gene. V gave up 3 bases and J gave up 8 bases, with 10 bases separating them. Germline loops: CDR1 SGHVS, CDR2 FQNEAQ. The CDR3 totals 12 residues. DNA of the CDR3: TGTGCCAGCAGCTTCATAGCGGGAGGCTACACCTTC. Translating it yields CASSFIAGGYTF.

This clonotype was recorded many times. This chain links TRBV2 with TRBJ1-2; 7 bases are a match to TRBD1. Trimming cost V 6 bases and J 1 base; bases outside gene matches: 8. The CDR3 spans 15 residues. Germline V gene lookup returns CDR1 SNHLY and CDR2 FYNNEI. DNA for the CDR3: TGTGCCAGCAGAGACAGGGCCGAGATTAACTATGGCTACACCTTC. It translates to CASRDRAEINYGYTF.

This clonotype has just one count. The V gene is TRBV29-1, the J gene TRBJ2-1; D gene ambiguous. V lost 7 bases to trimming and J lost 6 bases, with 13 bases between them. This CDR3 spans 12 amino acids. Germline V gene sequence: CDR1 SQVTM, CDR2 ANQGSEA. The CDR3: CSATVGVNEQFF. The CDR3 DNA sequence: TGCAGCGCGACCGTCGGTGTCAATGAGCAGTTCTTC.

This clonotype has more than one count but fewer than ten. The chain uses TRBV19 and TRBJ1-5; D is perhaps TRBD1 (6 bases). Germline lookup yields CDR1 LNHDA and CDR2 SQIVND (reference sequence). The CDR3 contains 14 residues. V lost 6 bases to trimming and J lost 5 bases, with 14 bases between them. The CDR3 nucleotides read TGTGCCAGTAGGGCTACAGGGTTCCATCAGCCCCAGCATTTT. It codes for CASRATGFHQPQHF.

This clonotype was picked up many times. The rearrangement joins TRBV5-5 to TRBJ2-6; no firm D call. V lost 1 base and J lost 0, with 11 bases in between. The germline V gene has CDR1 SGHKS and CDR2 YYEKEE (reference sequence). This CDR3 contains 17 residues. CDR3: CASSLFPMDSGANVLTF. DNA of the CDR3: TGTGCCAGCAGCTTGTTCCCTATGGACTCTGGGGCCAACGTCCTGACTTTC.

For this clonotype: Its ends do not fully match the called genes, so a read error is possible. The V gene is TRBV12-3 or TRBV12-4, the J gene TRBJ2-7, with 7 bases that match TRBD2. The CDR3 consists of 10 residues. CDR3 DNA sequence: TGTGCCAGCAGCTGGACTAGAGCGGACTTC. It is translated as CASSWTRADF.

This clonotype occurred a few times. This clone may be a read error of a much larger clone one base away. As DNA, the CDR3 is TGTGCCGGTACGTTCGAAGCCGTATCCTACAATGAGCAGTTCTTC. Its protein product is CAGTFEAVSYNEQFF. The rearrangement links TRBV19 to TRBJ2-1; D uncertain. CDR1 and CDR2 (germline): LNHDA, SQIVND (reference sequence). V lost 11 bases and J lost 1, with 18 bases in between. The CDR3 extends over 15 amino acids.

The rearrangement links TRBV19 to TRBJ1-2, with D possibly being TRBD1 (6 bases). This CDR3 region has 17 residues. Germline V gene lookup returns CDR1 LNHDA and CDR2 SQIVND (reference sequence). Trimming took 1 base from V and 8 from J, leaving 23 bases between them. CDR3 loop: CASSIAYRTELMEGYTF. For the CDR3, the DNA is TGTGCCAGTAGTATAGCCTACAGGACAGAACTTATGGAAGGCTACACCTTC.

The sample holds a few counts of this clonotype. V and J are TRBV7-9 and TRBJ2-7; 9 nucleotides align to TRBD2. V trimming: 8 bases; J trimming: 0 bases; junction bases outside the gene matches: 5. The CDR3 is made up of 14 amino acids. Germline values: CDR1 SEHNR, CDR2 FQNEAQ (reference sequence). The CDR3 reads CASSPTSGSYEQYF. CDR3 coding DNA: TGTGCCAGCTCACCGACTAGCGGCTCCTACGAGCAGTACTTC.

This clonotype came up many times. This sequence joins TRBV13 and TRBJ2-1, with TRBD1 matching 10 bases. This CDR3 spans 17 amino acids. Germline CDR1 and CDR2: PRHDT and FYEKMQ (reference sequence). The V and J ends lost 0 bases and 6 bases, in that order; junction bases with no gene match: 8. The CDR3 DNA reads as TGTGCCAGCAGCTTAGGGGGCGGGACAGGGGTGTTCAATGAGCAGTTCTTC. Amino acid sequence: CASSLGGGTGVFNEQFF.

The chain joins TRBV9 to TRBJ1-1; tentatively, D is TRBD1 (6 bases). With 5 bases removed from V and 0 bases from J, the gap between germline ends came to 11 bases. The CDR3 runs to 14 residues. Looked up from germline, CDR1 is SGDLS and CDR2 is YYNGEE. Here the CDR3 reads CASSLGGMNTEAFF. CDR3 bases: TGTGCCAGCAGTTTAGGGGGAATGAACACTGAAGCTTTCTTT.

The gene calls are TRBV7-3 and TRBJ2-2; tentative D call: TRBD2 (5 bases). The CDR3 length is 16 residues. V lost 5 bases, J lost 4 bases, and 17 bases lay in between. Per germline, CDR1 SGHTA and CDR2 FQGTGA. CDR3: CASSPNSYAGTGELFF. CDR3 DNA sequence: TGTGCCAGCAGCCCCAACAGCTACGCGGGCACCGGGGAGCTGTTTTTT. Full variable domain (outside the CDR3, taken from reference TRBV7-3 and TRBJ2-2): GAGVSQTPSNKVTEKGKYVELRCDPISGHTALYWYRQSLGQGPEFLIYFQGTGAADDSGLPNDRFFAVRPEGSVSTLKIQRTERGDSAVYLCASSPNSYAGTGELFFGEGSRLTVL.

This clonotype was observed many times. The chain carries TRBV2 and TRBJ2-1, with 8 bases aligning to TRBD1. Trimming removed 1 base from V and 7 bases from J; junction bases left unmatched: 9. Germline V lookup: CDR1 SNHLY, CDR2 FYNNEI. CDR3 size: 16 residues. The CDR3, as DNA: TGTGCCAGCAGTGAAGGGAGGACAGGGCTTGGAAATGAGCAGTTCTTC. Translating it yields CASSEGRTGLGNEQFF.

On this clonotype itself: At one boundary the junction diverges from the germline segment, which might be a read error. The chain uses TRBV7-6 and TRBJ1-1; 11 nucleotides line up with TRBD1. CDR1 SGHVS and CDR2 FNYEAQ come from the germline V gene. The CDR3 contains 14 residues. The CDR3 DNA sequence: TGTGCCAGCAGCGCAAATATGGGACAGGGGGTCCTCCTCTTT. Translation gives CASSANMGQGVLLF.